These 11 T cell receptor beta chains came from one sample sequenced in a study of molecular identifiers for immune sequencing clone quantification. TCRdb redid the calling of the PCR reads with MiXCR, one entry per CDR3 protein. There are roughly 71,000 distinct CDR3 sequences in the sample; approximately 18% occur only once, and roughly 1.4% lies in the top ten. Sequenced: naive CD8+ T cells from blood, with Jurkat cell RNA spiked in. Stated subset: FACS-sorted CD8+CD4-CCR7+CD45RA+ naive T cells. The receptors come from a human donor in good health. Some libraries in this study had Jurkat cell RNA spiked in.

The gene calls are TRBV7-8 and TRBJ2-1, with a tentative D call TRBD1 (6 bases). Between the trimmed V and J ends, which lost 5 bases and 4 bases, there was a span of 15 bases. The CDR3 spans 15 residues. Germline values: CDR1 SGHVS, CDR2 FQNEAQ. CDR3: CASSIGPGEYNEQFF. The CDR3 DNA reads TGTGCCAGCAGCATTGGTCCAGGGGAGTACAATGAGCAGTTCTTC.

This clonotype was recorded many times. The CDR3 reads CASSRGSSYEQYF. For the CDR3, the DNA is TGTGCCAGCAGTCGAGGTAGCTCCTACGAGCAGTACTTC. The rearrangement uses TRBV27 and TRBJ2-7; no reliable D call. Germline loops: CDR1 MNHEY, CDR2 SMNVEV (reference sequence). The CDR3 consists of 13 residues. Trimming shortened V by 5 bases and J by 0 bases, and 8 bases separated the two germline ends.

This clonotype was counted a few times. V usage is TRBV14 and J usage is TRBJ2-1; TRBD2 matches at 9 bases. The CDR3 spans 18 residues. Germline values: CDR1 SGHDN, CDR2 FVKESK. After removal of 1 base from V and 7 bases from J, the junction contained 14 bases not matched to a gene. CDR3 sequence (DNA): TGTGCCAGCAGCCAAGTATTTAGGACGACTAGCGGTCGGAATGAGCAGTTCTTC. It translates to CASSQVFRTTSGRNEQFF.

V is TRBV15 and J is TRBJ2-1; D unclear. Germline lookup yields CDR1 LNHNV and CDR2 YYDKDF (reference sequence). The CDR3 is made up of 12 amino acids. V lost 3 bases and J 7 bases, leaving 7 bases between the germline ends. As DNA, the CDR3 is TGTGCCACCAGCAGGGTGGGGAATGAGCAGTTCTTC. It is translated as CATSRVGNEQFF.

Worth noting for this clonotype: A much larger clone sits a single nucleotide away, making a read error possible. The V gene is TRBV6-6, the J gene TRBJ2-7, with 8 bases matching TRBD2. V was pared by 6 bases and J by 1 base, with 5 bases of the junction left unmatched. The germline V gene encodes CDR1 MNHNY and CDR2 SVGAGI (reference sequence). There are 14 residues in the CDR3. In nucleotides, the CDR3 is TGTGCCAGCAGATCTACTAGCGGATCCTACGAGCAGTACTTC. Translation gives CASRSTSGSYEQYF.

The chain employs TRBV13 and TRBJ2-7, with D possibly TRBD2 on 7 matching bases. V lost 3 bases to trimming and J lost 3 bases, with 18 bases between them. Germline CDR1 reads PRHDT; CDR2 reads FYEKMQ (reference sequence). The CDR3 is 16 residues long. The CDR3 DNA follows: TGTGCCAGCAGCTTGGGGGGGGGGCTAGGGGGCTACGAGCAGTACTTC. This encodes CASSLGGGLGGYEQYF. The full variable domain, completed using reference TRBV13 and TRBJ2-7, is AAGVIQSPRHLIKEKRETATLKCYPIPRHDTVYWYQQGPGQDPQFLISFYEKMQSDKGSIPDRFSAQQFSDYHSELNMSSLELGDSALYFCASSLGGGLGGYEQYFGPGTRLTVT.

The chain combines TRBV19 with TRBJ1-1; D remains unclear. V shed 4 bases and J shed 1 base, with 7 bases lying between them. CDR1 LNHDA and CDR2 SQIVND come from the germline V gene (reference sequence). The CDR3 has 13 residues. The CDR3, as DNA: TGTGCCAGTAGTACGACAAAGAACACTGAAGCTTTCTTT. Amino acids: CASSTTKNTEAFF.

This clonotype appeared many times. The chain carries TRBV28 and TRBJ2-7; D gene ambiguous. Looked up from germline, CDR1 is MDHEN and CDR2 is SYDVKM. Trimming removed 3 bases at V and 2 bases at J, with 2 bases between. This CDR3 comprises 11 residues. DNA of the CDR3: TGTGCCAGCAGTTTTGCCTACGAGCAGTACTTC. It yields the protein CASSFAYEQYF.

As for this clonotype: A much larger clone is a single base away; this may be a read error. This chain joins TRBV9 and TRBJ1-4; 7 nucleotides agree with TRBD1. This CDR3 comprises 18 residues. Looked up from germline, CDR1 is SGDLS and CDR2 is YYNGEE. The CDR3 loop reads CASSPLGTGVTRDEKPFF. DNA of the CDR3: TGTGCCAGCAGCCCGTTGGGTACAGGGGTCACAAGAGATGAAAAACCGTTTTTT.

This clonotype was observed at least ten times. The chain uses TRBV7-9 and TRBJ2-1, with TRBD2 identical over 7 bases. From germline, CDR1 is SEHNR and CDR2 FQNEAQ (reference sequence). The J segment lost 7 bases and the V segment lost 3 bases, leaving 6 bases of the junction unmatched. The CDR3 length is 14 residues. CDR3 protein: CASSFGGSGNEQFF. In DNA, the CDR3 is TGTGCCAGCAGCTTTGGCGGGAGTGGAAATGAGCAGTTCTTC.

This clonotype was counted ten times or more. For the CDR3, the DNA is TGTGCCAGCCAACCGGGTCCCGGGTCCTACGAGCAGTACTTC. Protein: CASQPGPGSYEQYF. The J gene is TRBJ2-7, the V gene TRBV19; no reliable D call. CDR1 is LNHDA and CDR2 is SQIVND in the germline V gene (reference sequence). Trimming cost V 9 bases and J 1 base, with 16 bases left between them. This CDR3 has 14 amino acids.